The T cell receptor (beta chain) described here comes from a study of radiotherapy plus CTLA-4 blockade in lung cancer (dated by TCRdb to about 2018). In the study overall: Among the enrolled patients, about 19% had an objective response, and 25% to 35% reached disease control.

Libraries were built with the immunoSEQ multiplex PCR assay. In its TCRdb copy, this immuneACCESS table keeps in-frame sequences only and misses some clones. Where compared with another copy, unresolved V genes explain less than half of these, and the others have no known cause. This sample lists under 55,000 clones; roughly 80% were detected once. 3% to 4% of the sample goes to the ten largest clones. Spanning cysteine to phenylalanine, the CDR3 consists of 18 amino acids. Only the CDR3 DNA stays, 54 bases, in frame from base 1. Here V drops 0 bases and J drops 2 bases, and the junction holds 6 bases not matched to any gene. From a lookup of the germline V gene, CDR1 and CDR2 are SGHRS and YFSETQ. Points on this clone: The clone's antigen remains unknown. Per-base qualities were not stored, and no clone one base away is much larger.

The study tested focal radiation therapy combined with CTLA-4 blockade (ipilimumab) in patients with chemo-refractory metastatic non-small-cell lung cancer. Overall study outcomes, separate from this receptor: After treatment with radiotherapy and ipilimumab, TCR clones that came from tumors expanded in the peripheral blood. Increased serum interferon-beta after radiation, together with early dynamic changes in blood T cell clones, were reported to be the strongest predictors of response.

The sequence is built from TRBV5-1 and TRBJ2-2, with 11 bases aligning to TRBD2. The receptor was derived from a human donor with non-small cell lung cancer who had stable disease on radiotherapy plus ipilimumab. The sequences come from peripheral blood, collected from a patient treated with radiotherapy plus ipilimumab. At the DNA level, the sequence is TGCGCCAGCAGCTTGGCACCGCTAGCGGGAGGAAACACCGGGGAGCTGTTTTTT. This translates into CASSLAPLAGGNTGELFF.